These 32 T cell receptor beta chains were all obtained from the same sample, sequenced in a study of blood T cell repertoires in COVID-19 (TCRdb year 2020). The method behind the library was the immunoSEQ multiplex PCR assay. TCRdb retrieved this table from immuneACCESS and kept in-frame rearrangements only. Not all clones are present; in checked studies, unresolved V genes account for under half, and no reason is known for the remainder. The sample has hundreds of thousands of clones on record, 85% to 90% of them singletons. Clones ranked in the top ten supply roughly 2.5% of the sample. The sequencing sample was made of PBMCs or T cells enriched from blood (not recorded which). These receptor sequences come from a woman aged 18-29 years who had recovered from COVID-19.

This clone showed up just a few times. CDR3 DNA: TGTGCCAGCAGCTTAGCGGGGACTAGCGGGGGTTACGAGCAGTACTTC. Translated, it gives CASSLAGTSGGYEQYF. The chain has TRBV7-6 and TRBJ2-7, with 14 nucleotides matching TRBD2. CDR3 length: 16 amino acids. Per germline, CDR1 SGHVS and CDR2 FNYEAQ. With V trimmed by 0 bases and J by 4 bases, 2 bases remained unmatched.

This chain uses TRBV5-1 with TRBJ1-5; D ambiguous. The V and J ends lost 0 bases and 3 bases respectively, with 7 bases between them. CDR1 is SGHRS and CDR2 is YFSETQ in the germline V gene. The CDR3 extends over 14 amino acids. This CDR3 reads CASSLAGTNQPQHF. CDR3 sequence (DNA): TGCGCCAGCAGCTTGGCCGGTACCAATCAGCCCCAGCATTTT.

This clone was observed once. The V and J genes are TRBV7-9 and TRBJ2-3; D is possibly TRBD1 (5 bases). V dropped 4 bases and J dropped 1 base, with 15 bases sitting between them. The CDR3 extends over 16 amino acids. Germline V gene sequence: CDR1 SEHNR, CDR2 FQNEAQ (reference sequence). CDR3 region: CASSSGPRSGTDTQYF. The CDR3 DNA reads as TGTGCCAGCAGCTCAGGGCCGCGGTCGGGCACAGATACGCAGTATTTT.

This chain uses TRBV29-1 with TRBJ1-2; 7 nucleotides align to TRBD1. Germline V CDR1 and CDR2: SQVTM, ANQGSEA. The V segment lost 6 bases and the J segment 8 bases; nucleotides outside the gene matches: 12. This CDR3 contains 13 residues. This chain's CDR3 is CSVDRTALGGYTF. The CDR3 DNA follows: TGCAGCGTGGACAGGACAGCTCTGGGGGGCTACACCTTC.

This clone has just a few counts. The chain couples TRBV5-1 to TRBJ1-3; D possibly corresponds to TRBD1 (6 bases). In germline, CDR1 is SGHRS, CDR2 YFSETQ. The CDR3 length is 15 residues. V lost 4 bases and J 0 bases, leaving 11 bases between the germline ends. As DNA, the CDR3 is TGCGCCAGCAGCACCACAGGGACCTCTGGAAACACCATATATTTT. Its protein product is CASSTTGTSGNTIYF.

This clone has a single count. V gene TRBV28 combines with J gene TRBJ1-1, with D possibly being TRBD1 (6 bases). Germline lookup yields CDR1 MDHEN and CDR2 SYDVKM. The CDR3 consists of 17 residues. The V and J ends lost 2 bases and 0 bases respectively, with 16 bases between them. In DNA, the CDR3 is TGTGCCAGCAGTTTAGAAGGTTGGGGGGGCATGAACACTGAAGCTTTCTTT. This codes for CASSLEGWGGMNTEAFF.

V usage is TRBV6-5 and J usage is TRBJ1-1; 9 nucleotides agree with TRBD1. The CDR3 is made up of 14 amino acids. V trimming: 8 bases; J trimming: 5 bases; junction bases outside the gene matches: 9. Germline CDR1 and CDR2: MNHEY and SVGAGI. The CDR3: CASGPGTGRTEAFF. CDR3 coding DNA: TGTGCCAGCGGACCCGGGACAGGGAGAACTGAAGCTTTCTTT.

This chain connects TRBV4-1 to TRBJ2-7; 9 bases agree with TRBD1. V shed 3 bases and J 4 bases; nucleotides not matched to a gene: 7. CDR1 and CDR2 from the germline V gene are MGHRA and YSYEKL. The CDR3 has 15 residues. CDR3 protein: CASSQNTGGAYEQYF. The CDR3 DNA is TGCGCCAGCAGCCAGAACACAGGGGGCGCTTACGAGCAGTACTTC.

The genes are TRBV12-3 or TRBV12-4 and TRBJ1-1; D call uncertain. The length of the CDR3 is 11 residues. The V and J ends lost 6 bases and 7 bases respectively, with 9 bases between them. The CDR3 region is CASSRNFEAFF. The CDR3 bases are TGTGCCAGCAGCCGAAACTTTGAAGCTTTCTTT.

The chain uses TRBV27 and TRBJ2-7; 7 bases line up with TRBD1. The J segment lost 1 base and the V segment lost 8 bases, leaving 5 bases of the junction unmatched. The CDR3 sequence is 13 residues long. The germline CDR1 and CDR2 sequences are MNHEY and SMNVEV (reference sequence). CDR3 sequence: CASGRDSSYEQYF. The CDR3, as DNA: TGTGCCAGCGGACGGGACAGTTCCTACGAGCAGTACTTC.

The chain has TRBV28 and TRBJ1-1; no clear D gene. V lost 1 base and J 1 base, leaving 7 bases between the germline ends. Looked up from germline, CDR1 is MDHEN and CDR2 is SYDVKM. CDR3 length: 14 amino acids. CDR3 sequence (DNA): TGTGCCAGCAGTTTATTCCAGGAGAACACTGAAGCTTTCTTT. This gives the protein CASSLFQENTEAFF. The full variable domain, completed using reference TRBV28 and TRBJ1-1, is DVKVTQSSRYLVKRTGEKVFLECVQDMDHENMFWYRQDPGLGLRLIYFSYDVKMKEKGDIPEGYSVSREKKERFSLILESASTNQTSMYLCASSLFQENTEAFFGQGTRLTVV.

This clone has a single count. Sequence at one end of the junction differs from germline and may be a read error. The chain joins TRBV7-7 to TRBJ2-1; TRBD1 might be the D (5 bases). CDR3 length: 13 amino acids. Germline V CDR1 and CDR2: SSHAT, FNYEAQ (reference sequence). DNA of the CDR3: TGTGCTAGCAGCTTAGGCAGGGTAAATGAGCAGTTCTTC. Encoded protein: CASSLGRVNEQFF.

This sequence joins TRBV6-4 and TRBJ1-3; 7 bases line up with TRBD1. The V gene end was trimmed by 2 bases and the J gene end by 4 bases; junction bases not matched to a gene: 5. The CDR3 runs 15 residues. The germline CDR1 and CDR2 sequences are MRHNA and SNTAGT. Written as DNA, the CDR3 is TGTGCCAGCAGTGACGACAGGGCGTTCGGAAACACCATATATTTT. It encodes CASSDDRAFGNTIYF.

This sequence joins TRBV10-3 and TRBJ1-2, with D unclear. CDR1 is ENHRY, CDR2 SYGVKD, per germline. Trimming stripped 2 bases from V and 8 bases from J, with 12 bases between. The CDR3 has 13 residues. CDR3 DNA sequence: TGTGCCATCAGTGAGGACCCGGGTTCCGGCTACACCTTC. It is translated as CAISEDPGSGYTF.

The chain links TRBV13 to TRBJ2-5; 14 bases are a match to TRBD2. This CDR3 is 16 amino acids long. The V gene's germline CDR1 is PRHDT and CDR2 FYEKMQ (reference sequence). V was pared by 5 bases and J by 2 bases, with 4 bases of the junction left unmatched. The CDR3 DNA reads TGTGCCAGCAGCGATCGACTAGCGGGGGGGCAAGAGACCCAGTACTTC. Protein: CASSDRLAGGQETQYF.

The rearrangement links TRBV28 to TRBJ1-2; D gene ambiguous. V was shortened by 7 bases and J by 7 bases, with 22 bases between the two germline ends. Germline V gene lookup returns CDR1 MDHEN and CDR2 SYDVKM. CDR3 length: 15 residues. The CDR3 DNA reads TGTGCCAGCAAAGATCCAACCGGTAATCTGGTTGGCTACACCTTC. This gives the protein CASKDPTGNLVGYTF.

The V gene is TRBV6-5, the J gene TRBJ1-3; possibly TRBD1 for D (6 bases). Germline CDR1 is MNHEY and CDR2 is SVGAGI. V dropped 5 bases and J dropped 0 bases, with 8 bases sitting between them. CDR3 length: 14 amino acids. The CDR3 loop is CASSPDSSGNTIYF. Written as DNA, the CDR3 is TGTGCCAGCAGTCCGGACAGCTCTGGAAACACCATATATTTT.

The chain joins TRBV25-1 to TRBJ2-3, with D hard to call. CDR3 length: 13 residues. Trimming cost V 10 bases and J 0 bases, with 11 bases left between them. Germline CDR1 and CDR2: MGHDK and SYGVNS. The CDR3 sequence is CATHYPSTDTQYF. DNA of the CDR3: TGTGCCACGCACTACCCTAGCACAGATACGCAGTATTTT. Using reference TRBV25-1 and TRBJ2-3 for the parts outside the CDR3, the full variable domain is EADIYQTPRYLVIGTGKKITLECSQTMGHDKMYWYQQDPGMELHLIHYSYGVNSTEKGDLSSESTVSRIRTEHFPLTLESARPSHTSQYLCATHYPSTDTQYFGPGTRLTVL.

This clone was seen at least ten times. The rearrangement joins TRBV5-6 to TRBJ2-7; D unclear. Trimming took off 4 bases at V and 4 bases at J, with 9 bases between the two ends. The CDR3 spans 12 residues. CDR1 and CDR2 (germline): SGHDT, YYEEEE. DNA for the CDR3: TGTGCCAGCAGCCGGGTCGGGTACGAGCAGTACTTC. Its translation: CASSRVGYEQYF.

This clone was picked up a small number of times. The gene calls are TRBV4-1 and TRBJ2-5, with a possible D match to TRBD2 (6 bases). V lost 0 bases, J lost 8 bases, and 13 bases lay in between. The CDR3 covers 14 residues. Germline assignment: CDR1 MGHRA and CDR2 YSYEKL. CDR3 sequence reads: CASSQERGRRTQYF. In DNA, the CDR3 is TGCGCCAGCAGCCAAGAGCGGGGCCGCCGAACCCAGTACTTC.

CDR3: CASSLVGTSGGNTGELFF. CDR3 nucleotides: TGTGCCAGCAGCTTAGTTGGGACTAGCGGGGGGAACACCGGGGAGCTGTTTTTT. The V gene is TRBV7-8, the J gene TRBJ2-2; 14 nucleotides line up with TRBD2. Per germline, CDR1 SGHVS and CDR2 FQNEAQ. The CDR3 sequence is 18 residues long. V dropped 1 base and J dropped 1; count of bases not matched to a gene: 2.

This chain uses TRBV18 with TRBJ1-5; D is perhaps TRBD1 (6 bases). V lost 4 bases and J lost 0, with 13 bases in between. Per germline, CDR1 KGHSH and CDR2 LQKENI. There are 16 residues in the CDR3. CDR3 nucleotides: TGTGCCAGCTCACTATCAGGGGACTATAGCAATCAGCCCCAGCATTTT. The encoded protein is CASSLSGDYSNQPQHF.

This clone appeared once. V usage is TRBV2 and J usage is TRBJ2-5; TRBD1 agrees at 7 bases. V shed 5 bases, J shed 5 bases, and the junction held 5 bases outside the gene matches. This CDR3 spans 13 amino acids. Germline values: CDR1 SNHLY, CDR2 FYNNEI. CDR3 DNA sequence: TGTGCCAGCAGTTTGGACAGGTCGGAGACCCAGTACTTC. Its protein is CASSLDRSETQYF.

This chain uses TRBV4-1 with TRBJ2-7, with D possibly matching TRBD2 (5 bases). The CDR3 totals 15 residues. V gave up 3 bases and J gave up 3 bases, with 15 bases separating them. Germline assignment: CDR1 MGHRA and CDR2 YSYEKL. The CDR3 DNA reads TGCGCCAGCAGCCAGTCGGGTACGGGAAACTACGAGCAGTACTTC. Amino acid sequence: CASSQSGTGNYEQYF.

This chain connects TRBV10-3 to TRBJ1-2; D gene ambiguous. This CDR3 has 15 residues. The V end was cut by 2 bases, the J end by 2 bases, with 12 bases between. CDR1 is ENHRY, CDR2 SYGVKD, per germline. CDR3 DNA: TGTGCCATCAGTGAGACACAGCAGAAGAACTATGGCTACACCTTC. It specifies CAISETQQKNYGYTF.

The rearrangement uses TRBV5-4 and TRBJ1-2, with 9 bases matching TRBD1. V lost 4 bases and J lost 5; bases outside the gene matches: 6. CDR3 size: 14 residues. Germline CDR1 is SGHNT and CDR2 is YYREEE (reference sequence). Written as DNA, the CDR3 is TGTGCCAGCAGCGGACAGGGGAAGCCGTATGGCTACACCTTC. It encodes CASSGQGKPYGYTF. Full variable domain (outside the CDR3, taken from reference TRBV5-4 and TRBJ1-2): ETGVTQSPTHLIKTRGQQVTLRCSSQSGHNTVSWYQQALGQGPQFIFQYYREEENGRGNFPPRFSGLQFPNYSSELNVNALELDDSALYLCASSGQGKPYGYTFGSGTRLTVV.

The CDR3 spells CASSFPDNPYEQYF. CDR3 DNA sequence: TGTGCCAGCAGTTTCCCGGACAATCCCTACGAGCAGTACTTC. V and J are TRBV27 and TRBJ2-7; a possible D gene is TRBD1 (5 bases). Germline values: CDR1 MNHEY, CDR2 SMNVEV (reference sequence). This CDR3 has 14 amino acids. Deletions cut 3 bases from V and 2 bases from J, with 11 bases between.

The rearrangement links TRBV19 to TRBJ2-1; TRBD2 matches at 15 bases. Germline CDR1 LNHDA, CDR2 SQIVND (reference sequence). V shed 5 bases, J shed 3 bases, and the junction held 8 bases outside the gene matches. The CDR3 spans 18 residues. CDR3 amino acids: CASSPRTSGGANYNEQFF. Here the CDR3 DNA reads TGTGCCAGTAGTCCACGGACTAGCGGGGGGGCCAACTACAATGAGCAGTTCTTC.

The rearrangement uses TRBV27 and TRBJ1-2, with a possible D match to TRBD1 (5 bases). The CDR3 loop spans 15 amino acids. Between the trimmed V and J ends, which lost 3 bases and 4 bases, there was a span of 15 bases. The V gene's germline CDR1 is MNHEY and CDR2 SMNVEV (reference sequence). The CDR3 sequence is CASSFEGRGSYGYTF. The CDR3 DNA reads TGTGCCAGCAGTTTTGAAGGGAGGGGTAGCTATGGCTACACCTTC.

This clone was found once. The chain links TRBV19 to TRBJ1-6; TRBD1 aligns across 7 bases. Trimming cost V 4 bases and J 9 bases; bases outside gene matches: 9. The CDR3 spans 15 residues. Germline V gene data show CDR1 as LNHDA and CDR2 as SQIVND (reference sequence). CDR3 sequence reads: CASSRRQGWGSPLHF. CDR3 sequence (DNA): TGTGCCAGTAGTAGGCGACAGGGTTGGGGTTCACCCCTCCACTTT.

V usage is TRBV5-1 and J usage is TRBJ1-5; 7 bases match TRBD1. The CDR3 length is 15 residues. V gave up 4 bases and J gave up 4 bases; unmatched junction bases: 8. Germline V lookup: CDR1 SGHRS, CDR2 YFSETQ. The CDR3 sequence is CASSPRQGQNQPQHF. The CDR3 DNA follows: TGCGCCAGCAGCCCGAGACAGGGCCAAAATCAGCCCCAGCATTTT.

This rearrangement joins TRBV3-1 (or the pseudogene TRBV3-2) to TRBJ2-5; D call uncertain. The CDR3 consists of 11 residues. Trimming pared 7 bases from V and 4 bases from J, leaving 7 bases between. Germline V gene data show CDR1 as LGHDT and CDR2 as YNNKEL (reference sequence). The chain's CDR3 is CASNYRETQYF. CDR3 nucleotide sequence: TGTGCCAGCAATTATAGAGAGACCCAGTACTTC.